Sequencing of this T cell receptor (beta chain) was carried out in a study of control samples from healthy donors and cancer patients. Assay: immunoSEQ multiplex PCR; the TCRdb copy retains only in-frame clones and omits some. The sample comprises some 120,000 clones, about 94% of which are singletons, and about 3.6% rests with the top ten. This CDR3 has 16 amino acids. V and J are TRBV21-1 and TRBJ1-5; the table's D call of TRBD1 was not tested on the DNA. TRBV21-1 is recorded as a pseudogene. This clonotype was sampled from a man aged 25-45 years in good health. Material for sequencing was blood. Here the CDR3 DNA reads TGTGCCAGCAGCAAGGGGCAGGGGGCTTGGAATCAGCCCCAGCATTTT. Its protein is CASSKGQGAWNQPQHF.